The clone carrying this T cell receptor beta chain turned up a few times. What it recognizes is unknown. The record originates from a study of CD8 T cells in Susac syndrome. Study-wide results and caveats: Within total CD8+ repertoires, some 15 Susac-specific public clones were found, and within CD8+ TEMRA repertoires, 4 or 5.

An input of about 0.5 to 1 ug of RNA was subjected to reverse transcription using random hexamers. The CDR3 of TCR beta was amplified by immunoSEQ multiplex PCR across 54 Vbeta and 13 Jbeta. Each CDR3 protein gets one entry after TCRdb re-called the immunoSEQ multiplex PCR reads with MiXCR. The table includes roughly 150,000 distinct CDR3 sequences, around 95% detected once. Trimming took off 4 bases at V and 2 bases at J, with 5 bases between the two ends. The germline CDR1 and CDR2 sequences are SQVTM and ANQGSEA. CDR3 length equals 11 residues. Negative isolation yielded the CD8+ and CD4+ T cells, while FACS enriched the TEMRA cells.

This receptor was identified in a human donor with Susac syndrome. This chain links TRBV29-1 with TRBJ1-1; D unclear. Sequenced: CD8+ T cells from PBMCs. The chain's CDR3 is CSVGLNTEAFF. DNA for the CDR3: TGCAGCGTTGGCCTAAACACTGAAGCTTTCTTT.